The 17 T cell receptor beta chains given below trace back to one sample, sequenced in a study of T cells in localized non-small cell lung cancer. Profiled with immunoSEQ multiplex PCR; TCRdb holds only in-frame clones, not every one. The table lists around 18,000 clones, roughly four fifths of them singletons, with around 25% in the top ten. The sample was peripheral blood, taken before any cancer treatment. The receptors originated from a female donor at least 60 years old with stage I lung adenocarcinoma.

This clone occurred once. The rearrangement joins TRBV2 to TRBJ2-3; TRBD2 agrees at 8 bases. Losses at the gene ends were 5 bases for V and 5 bases for J; bases not matched to a gene: 9. Germline V lookup: CDR1 SNHLY, CDR2 FYNNEI. The CDR3 has 15 residues. Here the CDR3 reads CASSQTQRGRDTQYF. The DNA of the CDR3 is TGTGCCAGCAGTCAAACGCAGCGGGGGAGAGATACGCAGTATTTT.

This sequence joins TRBV19 and TRBJ1-2, with D possibly matching TRBD1 (6 bases). The CDR3 consists of 17 residues. CDR1 LNHDA and CDR2 SQIVND come from the germline V gene (reference sequence). Trimming removed 5 bases from V and 4 bases from J, with 23 bases in between. In DNA form, the CDR3 reads TGTGCCAGTAGTCTAACGGCCGGGACAAGCCGTCGCTATGGCTACACCTTC. Translated, it gives CASSLTAGTSRRYGYTF.

The V and J genes are TRBV15 and TRBJ2-5; D might be TRBD2 (5 bases). The germline gives CDR1 LNHNV, CDR2 YYDKDF (reference sequence). The CDR3 length is 16 residues. V lost 0 bases, J lost 1 base, and 12 bases lay in between. The CDR3 region has the DNA TGTGCCACCAGCAGAGATCTGTCGGGATTCCAAGAGACCCAGTACTTC. As protein: CATSRDLSGFQETQYF.

This clone showed up just once. The rearrangement links TRBV12-5 to TRBJ1-2, with D unresolved. The V and J ends lost 6 bases and 4 bases respectively, with 15 bases between them. The germline gives CDR1 LGHNT, CDR2 FRNRAP. CDR3 size: 14 residues. The CDR3, as DNA: TGTGCTAGTGGGACAACAAACAACCCCTATGGCTACACCTTC. Residues: CASGTTNNPYGYTF.

The chain links TRBV9 to TRBJ2-5, with D perhaps assigned TRBD1 or TRBD2 (7 bases each). Trimming stripped 0 bases from V and 5 bases from J, with 14 bases between. This CDR3 spans 15 amino acids. Germline assignment: CDR1 SGDLS and CDR2 YYNGEE. The CDR3 sequence is CASSVEDREGETQYF. The DNA for the CDR3 is TGTGCCAGCAGCGTAGAAGACAGGGAGGGGGAGACCCAGTACTTC.

The CDR3 bases are TGTGCCAGCAGCCCCAGGGGCTCTGGGGCCAACGTCCTGACTTTC. It encodes CASSPRGSGANVLTF. The V call is TRBV9, the J call TRBJ2-6, with D possibly matching TRBD1 (6 bases). The CDR3 extends over 15 amino acids. V lost 4 bases and J lost 0, with 8 bases in between. Germline V gene data show CDR1 as SGDLS and CDR2 as YYNGEE.

The V gene is TRBV7-9, the J gene TRBJ2-3, with 8 nucleotides matching TRBD1. Trimming cost V 4 bases and J 2 bases; bases outside gene matches: 8. The CDR3 contains 16 residues. Germline V CDR1 and CDR2: SEHNR, FQNEAQ (reference sequence). CDR3 DNA sequence: TGTGCCAGCAGCTACGGACAGGGCCCGTCCACAGATACGCAGTATTTT. Its translation is CASSYGQGPSTDTQYF.

This clone was picked up a small number of times. The chain employs TRBV18 and TRBJ1-3; D is unclear. The CDR3 is 14 residues long. Germline CDR1 reads KGHSH; CDR2 reads LQKENI. V lost 2 bases to trimming and J lost 0 bases, with 5 bases between them. CDR3 nucleotides: TGTGCCAGCTCACCAGAGAGCTCTGGAAACACCATATATTTT. Its protein product is CASSPESSGNTIYF.

The chain carries TRBV7-2 and TRBJ1-5; perhaps TRBD1 as D (6 bases). The V gene's germline CDR1 is SGHTA and CDR2 FQGNSA. CDR3 size: 17 residues. The ends were cut back, 1 base at V and 3 bases at J, with 16 bases in the middle. CDR3 protein: CASSLVGGQGNNQPQHF. Here the CDR3 DNA reads TGTGCCAGCAGCTTAGTGGGGGGACAAGGGAACAATCAGCCCCAGCATTTT.

This clone was counted once. The CDR3 spells CASSTRQGLNYGYTF. The CDR3 DNA is TGTGCCAGCAGCACTCGACAGGGGCTTAACTATGGCTACACCTTC. The chain joins TRBV11-2 to TRBJ1-2, with 8 bases matching TRBD1. The CDR3 has 15 residues. The V segment lost 5 bases and the J segment 1 base; nucleotides outside the gene matches: 6. Germline CDR1 SGHAT, CDR2 FQNNGV.

This rearrangement joins TRBV6-1 to TRBJ2-3, with TRBD2 as a possible D gene (5 bases). V was pared by 2 bases and J by 6 bases, with 9 bases between. The CDR3 sequence is 13 residues long. Germline V gene lookup returns CDR1 MNHNS and CDR2 SASEGT. CDR3 sequence reads: CASSETSGDTQYF. The CDR3 region has the DNA TGTGCCAGCAGTGAAACGAGCGGCGATACGCAGTATTTT.

A single count supports this clone. At one end the junction does not follow the germline gene, possibly because of a read error. The chain has TRBV4-1 and TRBJ1-5; D is unresolved. Germline assignment: CDR1 MGHRA and CDR2 YSYEKL. This CDR3 is 17 amino acids long. The CDR3: CVSSQAVGGASNQPQHF. In DNA, the CDR3 is TGCGTCAGCAGCCAAGCAGTGGGAGGAGCTAGCAATCAGCCCCAGCATTTT.

V usage is TRBV2 and J usage is TRBJ2-7; D is undetermined. This CDR3 comprises 13 residues. V was trimmed by 0 bases and J by 4 bases, leaving 7 bases between them. The germline V gene has CDR1 SNHLY and CDR2 FYNNEI. CDR3 coding DNA: TGTGCCAGCAGTGAAGCAAGATTATACGAGCAGTACTTC. This encodes CASSEARLYEQYF.

The rearrangement joins TRBV6-6 to TRBJ1-2, with no clear D. The CDR3 extends over 14 amino acids. V lost 6 bases to trimming and J lost 2 bases, with 13 bases between them. Germline CDR1 reads MNHNY; CDR2 reads SVGAGI (reference sequence). The CDR3 coding sequence is TGTGCCAGCAGCCGTACAAACAGCAACTATGGCTACACCTTC. This translates into CASSRTNSNYGYTF.

This chain joins TRBV6-4 and TRBJ2-1; 11 bases are a match to TRBD2. Trimming at V came to 6 bases and at J to 4 bases, leaving 5 bases not matched to a gene. The CDR3 has 15 residues. Germline V CDR1 and CDR2: MRHNA, SNTAGT. The CDR3 is CASSQTSGEYNEQFF. CDR3 nucleotide sequence: TGTGCCAGCAGCCAGACTAGCGGGGAATACAATGAGCAGTTCTTC.

The rearrangement joins TRBV19 to TRBJ1-2, with a tentative D call TRBD1 (5 bases). Germline values: CDR1 LNHDA, CDR2 SQIVND (reference sequence). Trimming left V 4 bases short and J 2 bases short, with 8 bases between. This CDR3 contains 13 residues. The CDR3 DNA reads TGTGCCAGTAGTACGCGGGACAACTATGGCTACACCTTC. This encodes CASSTRDNYGYTF.

The genes are TRBV6-5 and TRBJ1-5, with 9 positions matching TRBD1. Per the germline V gene, CDR1 is MNHEY and CDR2 is SVGAGI. The CDR3 is 13 amino acids. With V trimmed by 7 bases and J by 7 bases, 5 bases remained unmatched. This CDR3 is CASTGTGYQPQHF. The CDR3 coding sequence is TGTGCCAGCACCGGGACAGGGTACCAGCCCCAGCATTTT.